Below are 2 T cell receptor beta chains sequenced from a single sample in a study of CD8 T cells in ankylosing spondylitis. TCRdb reprocessed the 5' RACE reads via MiXCR and lists one record per CDR3 protein. The table records some 130,000 distinct CDR3 sequences, about 13% of them present only once. The material sequenced was blood, either unsorted or a sorted T cell fraction (not recorded which). The receptors shown here come from a female donor with ankylosing spondylitis or in good health (not recorded which).

This clonotype occurred a few times. The chain employs TRBV7-9 and TRBJ2-7; D is unclear. V was clipped by 5 bases and J by 0 bases, with 8 bases between them. Germline V CDR1 and CDR2: SEHNR, FQNEAQ (reference sequence). The CDR3 spans 13 residues. In DNA form, the CDR3 reads TGTGCCAGCAGCGCGGACGACTCCTACGAGCAGTACTTC. It translates to CASSADDSYEQYF. Together with reference TRBV7-9 and TRBJ2-7, the CDR3 gives the full variable domain: DTGVSQNPRHKITKRGQNVTFRCDPISEHNRLYWYRQTLGQGPEFLTYFQNEAQLEKSRLLSDRFSAERPKGSFSTLEIQRTEQGDSAMYLCASSADDSYEQYFGPGTRLTVT.

This clonotype was counted ten times or more. V usage is TRBV7-6 and J usage is TRBJ2-7, with D uncertain. The CDR3 consists of 14 residues. Trimming stripped 1 base from V and 0 bases from J, with 7 bases between. In germline, CDR1 is SGHVS, CDR2 FNYEAQ. CDR3 loop: CASSLDLDSYEQYF. As DNA, the CDR3 is TGTGCCAGCAGCTTAGATCTGGACTCCTACGAGCAGTACTTC.